This is a list of T cell receptor beta chains from one sample in a study of blood T cell repertoires in COVID-19. Libraries were prepared by immunoSEQ multiplex PCR; TCRdb keeps only in-frame clonotypes and omits some of them. The sample lists about 350,000 clones, over 85% occurring once. The specimen was peripheral blood. The receptors shown here come from a woman between 55 and 75 years old with COVID-19, enrolled during active disease. CDR3s include the opening cysteine and the closing phenylalanine or tryptophan. A D gene is named only where the DNA matches it firmly. The listing skips clone size in some rows; elsewhere it reads once, few, many or a size class.

j_gene | abundance | d_gene | v_gene | CDR3aa | CDR3nt
TRBJ2-4 | - | TRBD2 | TRBV19 | CASSEIAGGRRNIQYF | TGTGCCAGTAGTGAAATAGCGGGGGGGCGTAGGAACATTCAGTACTTC
TRBJ1-3 | once | TRBD1 | TRBV5-4 | CASSLGTGGGSGNTIYF | TGTGCCAGCAGCTTGGGGACAGGGGGCGGGTCTGGAAACACCATATATTTT
TRBJ2-5 | - | - | TRBV3-1/TRBV3-2 | CASSQEGTSWRGKETQYF | TGTGCCAGCAGCCAAGAGGGAACTAGCTGGAGGGGAAAAGAGACCCAGTACTTC
TRBJ1-1 | - | - | TRBV23-1 | CASKGHKDTEAFF | TGCGCCAGCAAGGGACATAAAGACACTGAAGCTTTCTTT
TRBJ1-5 | - | - | TRBV19 | CASSAGGGQPQHF | TGTGCCAGCAGTGCGGGGGGAGGACAGCCCCAGCATTTT
TRBJ1-6 | - | TRBD1 | TRBV19 | CASSVRDSVNSPLHF | TGTGCCAGTAGCGTTCGGGACAGCGTTAATTCACCCCTCCACTTT
TRBJ1-2 | - | TRBD1 | TRBV7-3 | CASSPGTGKGGYTF | TGTGCCAGCAGCCCCGGGACAGGGAAGGGAGGCTACACCTTC
TRBJ1-6 | - | TRBD1 | TRBV4-2 | CASSQEQGDYNSPLHF | TGTGCCAGCAGCCAAGAACAGGGGGATTATAATTCACCCCTCCACTTT
TRBJ1-1 | - | TRBD1 | TRBV2 | CASSVQGVRGNTEAFF | TGTGCCAGCAGCGTACAGGGGGTGAGAGGGAACACTGAAGCTTTCTTT
TRBJ2-1 | - | TRBD1 | TRBV11-2 | CASHRDRAYNEQFF | TGTGCCAGCCACCGGGACAGGGCCTACAATGAGCAGTTCTTC
TRBJ1-2 | few | - | TRBV19 | CASTWVGSSNYGYTF | TGTGCCAGTACATGGGTCGGGAGTTCTAACTATGGCTACACCTTC
TRBJ2-7 | - | TRBD2 | TRBV28 | CASSLGLAGSEQYF | TGTGCCAGCAGTTTGGGACTAGCGGGGTCCGAGCAGTACTTC
TRBJ1-2 | - | - | TRBV28 | CASSLSGLNYGYTF | TGTGCCAGCAGTTTGTCAGGGTTAAACTATGGCTACACCTTC
TRBJ2-1 | - | - | TRBV5-1 | CASSLGDNYNEQFF | TGCGCCAGCAGCTTGGGAGATAACTACAATGAGCAGTTCTTC
TRBJ2-7 | - | TRBD2 | TRBV27 | CASSQWALAHEQYF | TGTGCCAGCAGCCAATGGGCACTAGCGCACGAGCAGTACTTC
TRBJ1-6 | - | TRBD1 | TRBV9 | CASSAGQGGDNSPLHF | TGTGCCAGCAGCGCGGGACAGGGGGGTGATAATTCACCCCTCCACTTT
TRBJ1-2 | - | TRBD1 | TRBV5-1 | CASSLEWTGEDYGYTF | TGCGCCAGCAGCTTGGAGTGGACAGGGGAGGACTATGGCTACACCTTC
TRBJ2-1 | - | - | TRBV6-5 | CASSYSGEQFF | TGTGCCAGCAGTTACTCGGGCGAGCAGTTCTTC
TRBJ1-2 | - | - | TRBV27 | CASSPGNYGYTF | TGTGCCAGCAGTCCGGGAAACTATGGCTACACCTTC
TRBJ1-4 | - | TRBD1 | TRBV7-2 | CASSSDGTGREKLFF | TGTGCCAGCAGCTCTGACGGGACAGGGAGAGAAAAACTGTTTTTT
TRBJ2-3 | - | TRBD1 | TRBV9 | CASSVGTGGWYTQYF | TGTGCCAGCAGCGTAGGGACAGGCGGGTGGTATACGCAGTATTTT
TRBJ1-5 | - | - | TRBV5-6 | CASSLLKQGSQPQHF | TGTGCCAGCAGCTTGCTTAAACAGGGTAGCCAGCCCCAGCATTTT
TRBJ2-1 | - | TRBD1 | TRBV7-9 | CASSWADRGHNEQFF | TGTGCCAGCAGCTGGGCGGACAGGGGGCACAATGAGCAGTTCTTC
TRBJ1-1 | - | - | TRBV6-5 | CASSYSSLFPEAFF | TGTGCCAGCAGTTACTCCTCTCTCTTCCCCGAAGCTTTCTTT
TRBJ2-7 | few | TRBD2 | TRBV7-9 | CASSSPHGRDYEQYF | TGTGCCAGCAGCTCCCCCCATGGGAGGGACTACGAGCAGTACTTC
TRBJ2-5 | many | - | TRBV6-1 | CASSDPSETQYF | TGTGCCAGCAGTGATCCCTCAGAGACCCAGTACTTC
TRBJ1-2 | once | TRBD1 | TRBV12-3/TRBV12-4 | CASSRTGYGYTF | TGTGCCAGCAGCAGGACAGGCTATGGCTACACCTTC
TRBJ1-4 | - | - | TRBV2 | CAIFLLAGSGEKLFF | TGTGCCATCTTCCTCCTCGCCGGGAGCGGTGAAAAACTGTTTTTT
TRBJ1-1 | - | TRBD1 | TRBV10-2 | CASLQTGAPEAFF | TGCGCCAGCCTCCAGACAGGGGCCCCCGAAGCTTTCTTT
TRBJ1-6 | - | - | TRBV19 | CASSIGRNSPLHF | TGTGCCAGTAGTATAGGCAGGAACTCACCCCTCCACTTT
TRBJ2-2 | - | TRBD1 | TRBV10-3 | CAISRQGAGTGELFF | TGTGCCATCAGTCGACAGGGGGCGGGCACCGGGGAGCTGTTTTTT
TRBJ1-2 | once | - | TRBV6-5 | CASSRDGGKGGYTF | TGTGCCAGCAGTCGTGACGGAGGTAAAGGGGGCTACACCTTC
TRBJ2-5 | - | TRBD2 | TRBV5-1 | CASSFLAGGPKTQYF | TGCGCCAGCAGCTTTTTGGCGGGGGGGCCAAAGACCCAGTACTTC
TRBJ2-1 | once | - | TRBV11-3 | CASSWGDNEQFF | TGTGCCAGCAGCTGGGGCGACAATGAGCAGTTCTTC
TRBJ1-6 | - | - | TRBV30 | CAWRDIGSSYNSPLHF | TGTGCCTGGCGGGACATCGGGTCCTCCTATAATTCACCCCTCCACTTT
TRBJ2-7 | - | TRBD1 | TRBV27 | CASRDRASYEQYF | TGTGCCAGCAGGGACAGGGCTTCCTACGAGCAGTACTTC
TRBJ1-2 | - | - | TRBV9 | CASSGGPNYGYTF | TGTGCCAGCAGCGGGGGGCCAAACTATGGCTACACCTTC
TRBJ2-1 | - | - | TRBV24-1 | CATSDMAQQFF | TGTGCCACCAGTGATATGGCACAGCAGTTCTTC
TRBJ2-1 | - | - | TRBV3-1/TRBV3-2 | CASSQDRGAGSYNEQFF | TGTGCCAGCAGCCAAGATCGGGGCGCGGGGTCCTACAATGAGCAGTTCTTC
TRBJ2-3 | - | - | TRBV4-1 | CASSQDGRGMADTQYF | TGCGCCAGCAGCCAAGATGGTAGGGGGATGGCAGATACGCAGTATTTT
TRBJ2-1 | - | TRBD2 | TRBV9 | CASSPRTSGGAQFF | TGTGCCAGCAGCCCCCGGACTAGCGGGGGGGCTCAGTTCTTC
TRBJ2-7 | - | - | TRBV10-3 | CAISIAGLFYEQYF | TGTGCCATCAGTATTGCCGGACTTTTCTACGAGCAGTACTTC
TRBJ2-5 | - | - | TRBV5-6 | CASSLVQETQYF | TGTGCCAGCAGCTTGGTACAAGAGACCCAGTACTTC
TRBJ1-1 | - | - | TRBV29-1 | CSVERTAMNTEAFF | TGCAGCGTTGAAAGGACAGCGATGAACACTGAAGCTTTCTTT
TRBJ2-7 | - | - | TRBV5-4 | CASSLVAGVEEQYF | TGTGCCAGCAGCTTGGTGGCAGGGGTCGAAGAGCAGTACTTC
TRBJ1-2 | once | - | TRBV18 | CASSPFSGEGLPNYGYTF | TGTGCCAGCTCACCATTCTCCGGGGAGGGCCTCCCTAACTATGGCTACACCTTC
TRBJ2-1 | - | TRBD2 | TRBV14 | CASSQSAGGREQFF | TGTGCCAGCAGCCAGAGCGCGGGGGGGCGAGAGCAGTTCTTC
TRBJ1-1 | - | - | TRBV6-5 | CASSIQGNTEAFF | TGTGCCAGCAGTATTCAGGGAAACACTGAAGCTTTCTTT
TRBJ1-5 | - | TRBD1 | TRBV6-5 | CASRRTGWKQPQHF | TGTGCCAGCAGGCGGACAGGGTGGAAGCAGCCCCAGCATTTT
TRBJ1-5 | - | - | TRBV18 | CASSPSGYNQPQHF | TGTGCCAGCTCACCTTCAGGGTATAATCAGCCCCAGCATTTT
TRBJ2-1 | - | - | TRBV24-1 | CATSHVSRGTYNEQFF | TGTGCCACCAGCCACGTCTCGCGGGGGACATACAATGAGCAGTTCTTC
TRBJ1-4 | once | - | TRBV6-4 | CATYHRRLNEKLFF | TGTGCCACCTATCACAGAAGACTAAATGAAAAACTGTTTTTT
TRBJ1-2 | once | - | TRBV2 | CASTEGGGYGYTF | TGTGCCAGCACCGAAGGGGGGGGCTATGGCTACACCTTC
TRBJ2-3 | - | TRBD2 | TRBV6-1 | CASSEGGTRNFAQYF | TGTGCCAGCAGTGAAGGGGGGACTAGAAATTTTGCGCAGTATTTT
TRBJ1-3 | - | - | TRBV2 | CASSDWDYQDTIYF | TGTGCCAGCAGTGATTGGGACTATCAGGACACCATATATTTT
TRBJ1-1 | once | TRBD1 | TRBV3-1/TRBV3-2 | CASSHTGATAEAFF | TGTGCCAGCAGCCACACAGGGGCTACGGCTGAAGCTTTCTTT
TRBJ1-4 | - | TRBD1 | TRBV2 | CASIGTGNEKLFF | TGTGCCAGCATTGGGACAGGGAATGAAAAACTGTTTTTT
TRBJ1-2 | - | TRBD1 | TRBV6-1 | CASSAGQGRANYGYTF | TGTGCCAGCAGTGCGGGACAGGGGAGAGCTAACTATGGCTACACCTTC
TRBJ1-1 | once | - | TRBV6-5 | CASSYDPGGNTEAFF | TGTGCCAGCAGTTACGATCCGGGGGGGAACACTGAAGCTTTCTTT